The 15 T cell receptor beta chains below all came from one sample that was sequenced in a study of cytomegalovirus exposure and HLA in healthy donors. Use of 60 Vbeta and 13 Jbeta primers characterized the PCR. Method: immunoSEQ multiplex PCR; TCRdb's copy keeps in-frame clones and lacks some. Of around 140,000 clones in the sample, around 78% were seen once. Source material: PBMCs. These receptor sequences come from a female donor in good health and CMV-seropositive.

This sequence joins TRBV11-2 and TRBJ2-7; TRBD2 aligns across 7 bases. The CDR3 runs 15 residues. Germline V gene sequence: CDR1 SGHAT, CDR2 FQNNGV. V trimming: 5 bases; J trimming: 3 bases; junction bases outside the gene matches: 10. The CDR3 region is CASSLYPGGGYEQYF. CDR3 DNA sequence: TGTGCCAGCAGCCTCTATCCGGGGGGTGGCTACGAGCAGTACTTC. The complete variable domain, with remaining parts taken from reference TRBV11-2 and TRBJ2-7, reads EAGVAQSPRYKIIEKRQSVAFWCNPISGHATLYWYQQILGQGPKLLIQFQNNGVVDDSQLPKDRFSAERLKGVDSTLKIQPAKLEDSAVYLCASSLYPGGGYEQYFGPGTRLTVT.

The CDR3 DNA is TGTGCCAGCAGTCAGACAGGGGGGAACACTGAAGCTTTCTTT. Amino acid sequence: CASSQTGGNTEAFF. V is TRBV25-1 and J is TRBJ1-1; 9 positions agree with TRBD1. The germline V gene encodes CDR1 MGHDK and CDR2 SYGVNS. This CDR3 spans 14 amino acids. The J segment lost 1 base and the V segment lost 5 bases, leaving 2 bases of the junction unmatched.

V is TRBV6-4 and J is TRBJ1-1, with D unclear. V lost 5 bases and J 3 bases, leaving 16 bases between the germline ends. The V gene's germline CDR1 is MRHNA and CDR2 SNTAGT. CDR3 length: 15 amino acids. In DNA, the CDR3 is TGTGCCAGCAGTAGACAAGGGTCCGGGGACACTGAAGCTTTCTTT. Its protein product is CASSRQGSGDTEAFF.

The chain recombines TRBV5-1 with TRBJ2-6; 7 bases align to TRBD1. This CDR3 has 17 residues. With 4 bases clipped from V and 0 bases from J, the junction kept 7 bases outside the gene matches. CDR1 and CDR2 (germline): SGHRS, YFSETQ. The CDR3 DNA sequence: TGCGCCAGCAGCGTGGGACAGCTGTTCTCTGGGGCCAACGTCCTGACTTTC. Amino acid sequence: CASSVGQLFSGANVLTF.

The genes are TRBV23-1 and TRBJ1-5, with 7 bases fitting TRBD1. TRBV23-1 counts as an open reading frame of uncertain function. The CDR3 runs 15 residues. The ends lost 2 bases at V and 3 bases at J; junction bases unmatched: 4. CDR3 sequence: CASSQPQGDNQPQHF. The CDR3 coding sequence is TGCGCCAGCAGTCAACCGCAGGGGGACAATCAGCCCCAGCATTTT.

This chain joins TRBV10-3 and TRBJ2-1; TRBD2 matches at 8 bases. This CDR3 comprises 16 residues. V shed 3 bases, J shed 12 bases, and the junction held 16 bases outside the gene matches. CDR1 is ENHRY, CDR2 SYGVKD, per germline. The CDR3 region is CAISDSTLNSGRSQFF. CDR3 DNA sequence: TGTGCCATCAGTGACTCGACCCTAAACAGCGGGAGATCGCAGTTCTTC.

The rearrangement links TRBV6-4 to TRBJ1-2; tentative D call: TRBD1 (6 bases). The CDR3 runs 16 residues. V lost 6 bases and J 0 bases, leaving 17 bases between the germline ends. CDR1 and CDR2 (germline): MRHNA, SNTAGT. CDR3 region: CASRPPRDKPNYGYTF. CDR3 DNA sequence: TGTGCCAGCAGACCCCCCCGGGACAAGCCTAACTATGGCTACACCTTC.

This sequence joins TRBV12-5 and TRBJ2-7, with D tentatively TRBD1 (6 bases). The CDR3 has 15 residues. The germline V and J ends were trimmed by 5 bases and 3 bases, with 17 bases remaining between them. The germline gives CDR1 LGHNT, CDR2 FRNRAP. The CDR3 nucleotides read TGTGCTAGTGGTACGAACAGGGACACTCGCTACGAGCAGTACTTC. Residues: CASGTNRDTRYEQYF.

V is TRBV6-1 and J is TRBJ2-3; 15 bases line up with TRBD2. The CDR3 spans 13 residues. Germline CDR1 MNHNS, CDR2 SASEGT. The junction had 0 bases not matched to a gene; V was cut back by 11 bases and J by 3 bases. The DNA for the CDR3 is TGTGCCGGACTAGCGGGGGGGACAGATACGCAGTATTTT. This codes for CAGLAGGTDTQYF.

A few counts support this clone. The chain has TRBV28 and TRBJ1-5; 10 nucleotides align to TRBD1. This CDR3 comprises 15 residues. After removal of 3 bases from V and 3 bases from J, the junction contained 2 bases not matched to a gene. Germline values: CDR1 MDHEN, CDR2 SYDVKM. CDR3 residues: CASSFGTGANQPQHF. The CDR3 coding sequence is TGTGCCAGCAGTTTCGGGACAGGGGCCAATCAGCCCCAGCATTTT. Full variable domain (rest looked up from reference TRBV28 and TRBJ1-5): DVKVTQSSRYLVKRTGEKVFLECVQDMDHENMFWYRQDPGLGLRLIYFSYDVKMKEKGDIPEGYSVSREKKERFSLILESASTNQTSMYLCASSFGTGANQPQHFGDGTRLSIL.

The V gene is TRBV19, the J gene TRBJ1-3, with 8 bases fitting TRBD1. The junction had 5 bases not matched to a gene; V was cut back by 6 bases and J by 4 bases. Germline V gives CDR1 LNHDA, CDR2 SQIVND (reference sequence). The CDR3 consists of 14 residues. In DNA, the CDR3 is TGTGCCAGTAGAAAAGGACAGGGCGGAAACACCATATATTTT. It encodes CASRKGQGGNTIYF.

The rearrangement joins TRBV19 to TRBJ1-3; D is uncertain. Trimming pared 5 bases from V and 1 base from J, leaving 6 bases between. The CDR3 covers 13 residues. Germline CDR1 LNHDA, CDR2 SQIVND (reference sequence). As DNA, the CDR3 is TGTGCCAGTAGTCCTCTGTCTGGAAACACCATATATTTT. It specifies CASSPLSGNTIYF.

This chain links TRBV4-2 with TRBJ2-3; D not resolved. Trimming shortened V by 0 bases and J by 4 bases, and 17 bases separated the two germline ends. Germline CDR1 is LGHNA and CDR2 is YNFKEQ. The length of the CDR3 is 17 residues. This CDR3 is CASSQDGTSSGADTQYF. The CDR3 nucleotides are TGTGCCAGCAGCCAAGATGGCACCTCTTCAGGCGCAGATACGCAGTATTTT.

This chain joins TRBV29-1 and TRBJ1-4, with D maybe TRBD1 (6 bases). Germline V gene data show CDR1 as SQVTM and CDR2 as ANQGSEA. The CDR3 runs to 13 residues. Trimming took 5 bases from V and 8 from J, leaving 15 bases between them. The chain's CDR3 is CSVTGKVREKLFF. DNA of the CDR3: TGCAGCGTTACAGGGAAGGTCCGCGAAAAACTGTTTTTT.

This chain connects TRBV18 to TRBJ1-1; the match to TRBD1 covers 7 bases. The V gene end was trimmed by 4 bases and the J gene end by 3 bases; junction bases not matched to a gene: 5. Per the germline V gene, CDR1 is KGHSH and CDR2 is LQKENI. This CDR3 has 14 amino acids. Here the CDR3 reads CASSRIDRDTEAFF. Here the CDR3 DNA reads TGTGCCAGCTCACGGATCGACAGGGACACTGAAGCTTTCTTT. The variable domain in full, completed from reference TRBV18 and TRBJ1-1, reads NAGVMQNPRHLVRRRGQEARLRCSPMKGHSHVYWYRQLPEEGLKFMVYLQKENIIDESGMPKERFSAEFPKEGPSILRIQQVVRGDSAAYFCASSRIDRDTEAFFGQGTRLTVV.